The 20 T cell receptor beta chains below come from one sample, sequenced in a study of shared clonotypes between healthy human individuals. CD45RO-negative CD8 cells positively selected for CCR7 made up the naive population, which excluded terminally differentiated effector memory CD45RA+ cells. Generated by immunoSEQ multiplex PCR, the TCRdb table keeps only in-frame clones and is missing some. The data contain about 2 million clones, approximately 94% of them singletons. Sequences were obtained from naive CD8+ T cells sorted from blood. The receptors here all came from a man between 18 and 29 years old in good health.

This clone came up once. The J gene is TRBJ2-2, the V gene TRBV9, with D possibly matching TRBD1 (5 bases). Germline CDR1 and CDR2: SGDLS and YYNGEE. V lost 3 bases, J lost 1 base, and 7 bases lay in between. The CDR3 has 14 amino acids. CDR3 region: CASSATGNTGELFF. The CDR3 bases are TGTGCCAGCAGCGCCACAGGGAACACCGGGGAGCTGTTTTTT. Full variable domain (missing parts from reference TRBV9 and TRBJ2-2): DSGVTQTPKHLITATGQRVTLRCSPRSGDLSVYWYQQSLDQGLQFLIQYYNGEERAKGNILERFSAQQFPDLHSELNLSSLELGDSALYFCASSATGNTGELFFGEGSRLTVL.

This chain links TRBV21-1 with TRBJ1-5. TRBV21-1 is given as a pseudogene. The CDR3 contains 16 residues. In nucleotides, the CDR3 is TGTGCCAGCAGCACAAAGGCCGGGCATAGCAATCAGCCCCAGCATTTT. This translates into CASSTKAGHSNQPQHF.

As DNA, the CDR3 is TGTGCCAGAAGCTTGGTGACAGGTTGGGACACTGAAGCTTTCTTT. Its translation: CARSLVTGWDTEAFF. The chain combines TRBV5-3 with TRBJ1-1, with D possibly being TRBD1 (6 bases). TRBV5-3 belongs to the ORF category, with a function that is uncertain. V lost 0 bases, J lost 3 bases, and 12 bases lay in between. The CDR3 loop spans 15 amino acids.

The table lists this clone with a count of one. The rearrangement uses TRBV7-8 and TRBJ2-2; 7 bases fit TRBD2. The CDR3 extends over 17 amino acids. Germline V lookup: CDR1 SGHVS, CDR2 FQNEAQ. V trimming: 3 bases; J trimming: 7 bases; junction bases outside the gene matches: 14. CDR3 in amino acids: CASSFNIGGGPVGELFF. CDR3 DNA sequence: TGTGCCAGCAGCTTCAATATTGGGGGAGGGCCCGTCGGGGAGCTGTTTTTT.

The CDR3 region is CASRPLHRGVEEKLFF. The CDR3 nucleotides are TGTGCCAGCAGGCCTCTTCACAGGGGGGTAGAGGAAAAACTGTTTTTT. This chain links TRBV28 with TRBJ1-4; 8 bases agree with TRBD1. V was clipped by 6 bases and J by 8 bases; unmatched bases: 14. Germline loops: CDR1 MDHEN, CDR2 SYDVKM. This CDR3 comprises 16 residues. Drawing the rest from reference TRBV28 and TRBJ1-4, the complete variable domain is DVKVTQSSRYLVKRTGEKVFLECVQDMDHENMFWYRQDPGLGLRLIYFSYDVKMKEKGDIPEGYSVSREKKERFSLILESASTNQTSMYLCASRPLHRGVEEKLFFGSGTQLSVL.

This chain connects TRBV28 to TRBJ1-3, with D hard to call. The CDR3 runs to 13 residues. Trimming shortened V by 7 bases and J by 0 bases, and 7 bases separated the two germline ends. From germline, CDR1 is MDHEN and CDR2 SYDVKM. The CDR3 is CASIYSSGNTIYF. CDR3 DNA sequence: TGTGCCAGCATCTACAGCTCTGGAAACACCATATATTTT.

The rearrangement uses TRBV7-3 and TRBJ2-3; D is ambiguous. V was trimmed by 0 bases and J by 2 bases, leaving 12 bases between them. CDR1 SGHTA and CDR2 FQGTGA come from the germline V gene. The CDR3 extends over 16 amino acids. This CDR3 reads CASSLTSQQTTDTQYF. CDR3 nucleotide sequence: TGTGCCAGCAGCTTAACCTCGCAGCAGACCACAGATACGCAGTATTTT.

The gene calls are TRBV13 and TRBJ2-2, with a weak D call TRBD2 (6 bases). CDR3 length: 17 residues. The germline V gene encodes CDR1 PRHDT and CDR2 FYEKMQ (reference sequence). Trimming took 5 bases from V and 2 from J, leaving 18 bases between them. CDR3 in DNA: TGTGCCAGCAGCCCGACGGGAGACTCCTTAAACACCGGGGAGCTGTTTTTT. This encodes CASSPTGDSLNTGELFF.

This rearrangement joins TRBV11-2 to TRBJ2-5, with 10 bases aligning to TRBD2. This CDR3 contains 16 residues. In germline, CDR1 is SGHAT, CDR2 FQNNGV. V lost 4 bases, J lost 3 bases, and 8 bases stayed unmatched. The CDR3 sequence is CASSSGPSGGEETQYF. In DNA form, the CDR3 reads TGTGCCAGCAGCTCCGGTCCCAGCGGGGGGGAAGAGACCCAGTACTTC. The entire variable domain, with the rest obtained from reference TRBV11-2 and TRBJ2-5, is as follows: EAGVAQSPRYKIIEKRQSVAFWCNPISGHATLYWYQQILGQGPKLLIQFQNNGVVDDSQLPKDRFSAERLKGVDSTLKIQPAKLEDSAVYLCASSSGPSGGEETQYFGPGTRLLVL.

The chain recombines TRBV5-1 with TRBJ2-3, with D possibly TRBD2 on 6 matching bases. Trimming stripped 0 bases from V and 5 bases from J, with 16 bases between. The CDR3 totals 16 residues. Germline lookup yields CDR1 SGHRS and CDR2 YFSETQ. CDR3 sequence reads: CASSLGAASVVDTQYF. The CDR3 nucleotides are TGCGCCAGCAGCTTGGGGGCGGCTAGCGTGGTAGATACGCAGTATTTT.

CDR3 protein: CASRDSGGYSYEQYF. DNA for the CDR3: TGTGCCAGCAGGGACTCAGGGGGTTATTCCTACGAGCAGTACTTC. The V gene is TRBV25-1, the J gene TRBJ2-7, with 7 bases lining up with TRBD1. The length of the CDR3 is 15 residues. Germline loops: CDR1 MGHDK, CDR2 SYGVNS. The V segment lost 6 bases and the J segment 1 base; nucleotides outside the gene matches: 9.

This clone was seen a single time. The chain employs TRBV4-2 and TRBJ2-7, with a weak D call TRBD2 (6 bases). The germline V gene has CDR1 LGHNA and CDR2 YNFKEQ. Trimming removed 4 bases from V and 1 base from J, with 14 bases in between. The CDR3 consists of 15 residues. This CDR3 is CASSPRRGLSYEQYF. The CDR3 region has the DNA TGTGCCAGCAGCCCAAGGAGGGGACTTTCCTACGAGCAGTACTTC.

The chain recombines TRBV29-1 with TRBJ2-7, with TRBD2 identical over 13 bases. Germline trimming cut 0 bases from V and 1 base from J; bases unmatched to any gene: 3. CDR3 length: 16 residues. The germline gives CDR1 SQVTM, CDR2 ANQGSEA. CDR3 bases: TGCAGCGTTGAAGAGGGACTAGCGGGAACGTCCTACGAGCAGTACTTC. It yields the protein CSVEEGLAGTSYEQYF.

V is TRBV28 and J is TRBJ2-7, with D unclear. With 4 bases removed from V and 2 bases from J, the gap between germline ends came to 12 bases. Germline assignment: CDR1 MDHEN and CDR2 SYDVKM. The CDR3 contains 14 residues. The CDR3: CASSSRTATYEQYF. CDR3 nucleotides: TGTGCCAGCAGTTCTCGGACGGCAACCTACGAGCAGTACTTC.

This rearrangement joins TRBV4-3 to TRBJ2-7; TRBD2 matches at 14 bases. Germline V gives CDR1 LGHNA, CDR2 YSLEER. CDR3 length: 18 residues. V lost 1 base, J lost 4 bases, and 9 bases stayed unmatched. The CDR3 DNA is TGCGCCAGCAGCCAAGTCCTGGGGACTAGCGGGAGTTTGTACGAGCAGTACTTC. Its protein is CASSQVLGTSGSLYEQYF.

This clone has a single count. This chain joins TRBV7-9 and TRBJ2-7, with TRBD1 identical over 8 bases. V lost 6 bases, J lost 9 bases, and 16 bases stayed unmatched. Germline V gene lookup returns CDR1 SEHNR and CDR2 FQNEAQ (reference sequence). The CDR3 is 15 residues long. The CDR3 DNA reads as TGTGCCAGCAGTATGTACGACAGGGGCGAAGAAGGGCAGTACTTC. The encoded protein is CASSMYDRGEEGQYF. Variable domain in full (rest from reference TRBV7-9 and TRBJ2-7): DTGVSQNPRHKITKRGQNVTFRCDPISEHNRLYWYRQTLGQGPEFLTYFQNEAQLEKSRLLSDRFSAERPKGSFSTLEIQRTEQGDSAMYLCASSMYDRGEEGQYFGPGTRLTVT.

The chain is built from TRBV4-1 and TRBJ2-3, with 8 bases aligning to TRBD1. Germline lookup yields CDR1 MGHRA and CDR2 YSYEKL. The CDR3 has 15 amino acids. V was clipped by 3 bases and J by 2 bases; unmatched bases: 4. Here the CDR3 DNA reads TGCGCCAGCAGCCAGGGACAGGCCTCCACAGATACGCAGTATTTT. It encodes CASSQGQASTDTQYF.

This rearrangement joins TRBV4-3 to TRBJ1-1; tentatively, D is TRBD1 (6 bases). This CDR3 is 15 amino acids long. The germline V and J ends were trimmed by 0 bases and 0 bases, with 8 bases remaining between them. Germline V CDR1 and CDR2: LGHNA, YSLEER. The CDR3 DNA reads TGCGCCAGCAGCCAAGACAGGGGCATGAACACTGAAGCTTTCTTT. This gives the protein CASSQDRGMNTEAFF.

V gene TRBV29-1 combines with J gene TRBJ2-7, with 9 bases aligning to TRBD1. The germline V gene encodes CDR1 SQVTM and CDR2 ANQGSEA. The CDR3 is 12 residues long. V gave up 8 bases and J gave up 5 bases; unmatched junction bases: 7. CDR3 region: CSITRDRDEQYF. CDR3 in DNA: TGCAGCATTACCCGGGACAGGGACGAGCAGTACTTC.

This chain uses TRBV5-1 with TRBJ2-1; 11 positions agree with TRBD2. CDR1 and CDR2 from the germline V gene are SGHRS and YFSETQ. This CDR3 spans 15 amino acids. The V and J ends lost 3 bases and 8 bases, in that order; junction bases with no gene match: 7. Here the CDR3 DNA reads TGCGCCAGCAGCTATGTTAGCGGGAGGGTCCATGAGCAGTTCTTC. Translated, it gives CASSYVSGRVHEQFF.